A single sample gave rise to the 26 T cell receptor beta chains below, sequenced in a study of CD8+ T cells in alopecia areata. RNA was isolated and reverse transcribed to cDNA, the sequencing template. Repertoires were generated with immunoSEQ multiplex PCR, while TCRdb's copy carries only in-frame clones and drops some. The table shows about 140,000 clones, with about 60% occurring only once. The specimen was CD4+ T cells sorted from blood, collected at week 0. These receptors were obtained from a human donor with alopecia areata.

The chain employs TRBV7-9 and TRBJ2-5, with a weak D call TRBD1 (6 bases). The length of the CDR3 is 13 residues. Germline V CDR1 and CDR2: SEHNR, FQNEAQ (reference sequence). Between the trimmed V and J ends, which lost 7 bases and 7 bases, there was a span of 16 bases. The CDR3 DNA reads as TGTGCCAGCATGAAGGGGGAAAGCGGGACCCAGTACTTC. Protein sequence: CASMKGESGTQYF.

This clone has only one observation. The junction and the germline gene differ at one end; a read error may be behind it. Written as DNA, the CDR3 is TGTGCTAGCAGCCGGGGGGGGCTCTCGGTAGGAGAGACCCAGTACTTC. This codes for CASSRGGLSVGETQYF. The rearrangement links TRBV7-7 to TRBJ2-5; 8 bases fit TRBD2. This CDR3 has 16 residues. From germline, CDR1 is SSHAT and CDR2 FNYEAQ (reference sequence).

The chain carries TRBV2 and TRBJ2-2; 7 nucleotides line up with TRBD1. With 6 bases clipped from V and 2 bases from J, the junction kept 6 bases outside the gene matches. This CDR3 spans 15 amino acids. The germline V gene has CDR1 SNHLY and CDR2 FYNNEI. The chain's CDR3 is CASSGQARNTGELFF. The CDR3 DNA reads as TGTGCCAGCAGCGGACAGGCTAGAAACACCGGGGAGCTGTTTTTT.

The chain carries TRBV6-1 and TRBJ2-5; D is undetermined. The CDR3 is 12 residues long. In germline, CDR1 is MNHNS, CDR2 SASEGT. V was clipped by 6 bases and J by 4 bases, with 9 bases between them. CDR3 nucleotide sequence: TGTGCCAGCAGCCTTGAGAGAGAGACCCAGTACTTC. It yields the protein CASSLERETQYF.

This chain uses TRBV27 with TRBJ2-7, with TRBD1 as a possible D gene (5 bases). The CDR3 length is 14 residues. Germline-derived CDR1 and CDR2 are MNHEY and SMNVEV (reference sequence). Trimming took off 6 bases at V and 12 bases at J, with 24 bases between the two ends. The CDR3 here is CASSLRAAGFSRYF. In DNA form, the CDR3 reads TGTGCCAGCAGCTTGAGAGCTGCAGGGTTCTCTCGGTACTTC.

The rearrangement links TRBV29-1 to TRBJ1-1; D uncertain. CDR3 length: 13 residues. Germline V lookup: CDR1 SQVTM, CDR2 ANQGSEA. Trimming took 6 bases from V and 1 from J, leaving 12 bases between them. DNA for the CDR3: TGCAGCGTCGTACCTCGGGGGAACACTGAAGCTTTCTTT. Amino acids: CSVVPRGNTEAFF.

CDR3 DNA: TGTGCCAGCAGCTTAGGGTCGCACAACACCGGCTACACCTTC. It yields the protein CASSLGSHNTGYTF. The chain is built from TRBV7-2 and TRBJ1-2; D is ambiguous. In germline, CDR1 is SGHTA, CDR2 FQGNSA. Trimming took 1 base from V and 8 from J, leaving 14 bases between them. This CDR3 is built from 14 residues.

This sequence joins TRBV18 and TRBJ2-6; TRBD2 is a possible D gene (5 bases). The CDR3 runs to 17 residues. Per germline, CDR1 KGHSH and CDR2 LQKENI. V was clipped by 2 bases and J by 5 bases, with 16 bases between them. In nucleotides, the CDR3 is TGTGCCAGCTCACCAATGGCAGAGGGTACGAGGGCCAACGTCCTGACTTTC. Translation gives CASSPMAEGTRANVLTF.

This chain uses TRBV6-5 with TRBJ1-5, with D unclear. The CDR3 is made up of 12 amino acids. Germline-derived CDR1 and CDR2 are MNHEY and SVGAGI. V lost 6 bases to trimming and J lost 4 bases, with 7 bases between them. DNA for the CDR3: TGTGCCAGCAGGGAAGGGAATCAGCCCCAGCATTTT. Translating it yields CASREGNQPQHF.

The CDR3 is CASSLRLAHEQFF. In nucleotides, the CDR3 is TGTGCCAGCAGCTTACGACTAGCTCATGAGCAGTTCTTC. The chain uses TRBV7-2 and TRBJ2-1; 7 bases are shared with TRBD2. Germline CDR1 and CDR2: SGHTA and FQGNSA. The CDR3 totals 13 residues. With V trimmed by 2 bases and J by 8 bases, 3 bases remained unmatched.

The rearrangement joins TRBV5-1 to TRBJ1-1; 8 bases fit TRBD1. The germline V gene encodes CDR1 SGHRS and CDR2 YFSETQ. Trimming took 2 bases from V and 7 from J; bases not matched to a gene: 4. The CDR3 loop spans 13 amino acids. CDR3 region: CASSFGQGGEAFF. Written as DNA, the CDR3 is TGCGCCAGCAGCTTCGGACAGGGTGGTGAAGCTTTCTTT.

This clone was seen more than once but under ten times. The V call is TRBV29-1, the J call TRBJ1-5; tentative D call: TRBD1 (6 bases). This CDR3 has 13 residues. Germline loops: CDR1 SQVTM, CDR2 ANQGSEA. With 7 bases removed from V and 9 bases from J, the gap between germline ends came to 19 bases. CDR3 protein: CSEERQEAGPQHF. CDR3 in DNA: TGCAGCGAAGAAAGACAGGAAGCGGGGCCCCAGCATTTT.

This chain links TRBV5-6 with TRBJ2-7, with D uncertain. Trimming left V 7 bases short and J 4 bases short, with 12 bases between. The CDR3 contains 12 residues. The germline V gene has CDR1 SGHDT and CDR2 YYEEEE. The CDR3 nucleotides are TGTGCCAGCCAAAGCTCCGGATACGAGCAGTACTTC. Its protein product is CASQSSGYEQYF.

This clone occurred once. The chain links TRBV9 to TRBJ1-1; 11 bases are a match to TRBD1. V lost 0 bases, J lost 1 base, and 5 bases stayed unmatched. The germline CDR1 and CDR2 sequences are SGDLS and YYNGEE. This CDR3 comprises 17 residues. CDR3 sequence (DNA): TGTGCCAGCAGCGTAGGAGGACAGGGGGCTCGGAACACTGAAGCTTTCTTT. This sequence encodes CASSVGGQGARNTEAFF.

About this clone: Its ends do not fully match the called genes, so a read error is possible. The rearrangement links TRBV4-1 to TRBJ2-3; 13 nucleotides agree with TRBD2. Germline CDR1 MGHRA, CDR2 YSYEKL. CDR3 length equals 18 residues. CDR3 coding DNA: TGCGCCAGCAGCCAAGATGGGGGACTAGCGGGGATCACATATACGCAGTATTTT. Protein: CASSQDGGLAGITYTQYF.

The V call is TRBV6-5, the J call TRBJ2-7; either TRBD1 or TRBD2 may fit D (5 bases each). Germline V lookup: CDR1 MNHEY, CDR2 SVGAGI. The CDR3 has 15 amino acids. With 7 bases removed from V and 7 bases from J, the gap between germline ends came to 23 bases. CDR3 sequence: CASTRNGAQGKEQYF. The CDR3, as DNA: TGTGCCAGCACCAGAAACGGGGCCCAGGGAAAAGAGCAGTACTTC.

The rearrangement links TRBV9 to TRBJ1-1; D remains unclear. The CDR3 has 13 amino acids. CDR1 and CDR2 (germline): SGDLS, YYNGEE. V was pared by 1 base and J by 1 base, with 5 bases between. CDR3 in amino acids: CASSVQQNTEAFF. The CDR3 DNA reads as TGTGCCAGCAGCGTACAACAGAACACTGAAGCTTTCTTT. The whole variable domain, remainder taken from reference TRBV9 and TRBJ1-1, is DSGVTQTPKHLITATGQRVTLRCSPRSGDLSVYWYQQSLDQGLQFLIQYYNGEERAKGNILERFSAQQFPDLHSELNLSSLELGDSALYFCASSVQQNTEAFFGQGTRLTVV.

This clone showed up just a few times. The J gene is TRBJ2-3, the V gene TRBV19; D possibly corresponds to TRBD2 (5 bases). The CDR3 contains 16 residues. CDR1 and CDR2 from the germline V gene are LNHDA and SQIVND (reference sequence). Trimming shortened V by 4 bases and J by 5 bases, and 19 bases separated the two germline ends. DNA for the CDR3: TGTGCCAGTAGTAGTGGGCCTGAGCGGTACGGAGATACGCAGTATTTT. This gives the protein CASSSGPERYGDTQYF.

The genes are TRBV7-2 and TRBJ1-1; D gene ambiguous. Trimming took 7 bases from V and 0 from J, leaving 12 bases between them. The CDR3 has 14 residues. The V gene's germline CDR1 is SGHTA and CDR2 FQGNSA. The CDR3 sequence is CASTPVGMNTEAFF. In DNA form, the CDR3 reads TGTGCCAGCACTCCAGTCGGTATGAACACTGAAGCTTTCTTT. The whole variable domain, filled in from reference TRBV7-2 and TRBJ1-1, reads GAGVSQSPSNKVTEKGKDVELRCDPISGHTALYWYRQSLGQGLEFLIYFQGNSAPDKSGLPSDRFSAERTGGSVSTLTIQRTQQEDSAVYLCASTPVGMNTEAFFGQGTRLTVV.

The chain employs TRBV4-3 and TRBJ2-1; D call uncertain. CDR3 length equals 16 residues. Germline V gives CDR1 LGHNA, CDR2 YSLEER. The germline V and J ends were trimmed by 0 bases and 2 bases, with 11 bases remaining between them. CDR3 coding DNA: TGCGCCAGCAGCCAAGAAAGGGTCCTTACCTACAATGAGCAGTTCTTC. It translates to CASSQERVLTYNEQFF.

The sample holds one count of this clone. The rearrangement joins TRBV6-1 to TRBJ1-2; 8 bases are a match to TRBD1. V lost 6 bases, J lost 8 bases, and 11 bases stayed unmatched. The CDR3 runs to 14 residues. Looked up from germline, CDR1 is MNHNS and CDR2 is SASEGT. The CDR3 DNA reads as TGTGCCAGCAGGAGACAGGGGAGTTTAGGCGGCTACACCTTC. It translates to CASRRQGSLGGYTF.

This sequence joins TRBV30 and TRBJ2-5; D is possibly TRBD2 (6 bases). Trimming left V 2 bases short and J 2 bases short, with 9 bases between. This CDR3 has 13 amino acids. CDR1 and CDR2 from the germline V gene are GTSNPN and SVGIG (reference sequence). The CDR3 region is CAWSTGGQETQYF. In DNA form, the CDR3 reads TGTGCCTGGAGTACCGGGGGACAAGAGACCCAGTACTTC.

The rearrangement joins TRBV29-1 to TRBJ2-3; weak D call: TRBD1 (6 bases). The CDR3 is 14 amino acids. V was trimmed by 4 bases and J by 2 bases, leaving 13 bases between them. From germline, CDR1 is SQVTM and CDR2 ANQGSEA. This CDR3 reads CSVGGQSSTDTQYF. CDR3 coding DNA: TGCAGCGTTGGGGGACAATCTTCCACAGATACGCAGTATTTT.

The chain couples TRBV28 to TRBJ2-5, with 8 bases aligning to TRBD2. Germline V gene data show CDR1 as MDHEN and CDR2 as SYDVKM. The CDR3 covers 21 residues. Trimming removed 6 bases from V and 6 bases from J; junction bases left unmatched: 30. The CDR3 loop is CASSQNRATGTSFMGAKTQYF. The CDR3 nucleotides are TGTGCCAGCAGCCAAAACCGGGCCACTGGGACTAGTTTCATGGGGGCGAAGACCCAGTACTTC.

The V call is TRBV4-2, the J call TRBJ2-7; TRBD1 matches at 8 bases. From germline, CDR1 is LGHNA and CDR2 YNFKEQ. The V and J ends lost 1 base and 4 bases, in that order; junction bases with no gene match: 6. This CDR3 spans 15 amino acids. The CDR3 DNA follows: TGTGCCAGCAGCCAAGGGACAGGGACGTCTTACGAGCAGTACTTC. Its translation is CASSQGTGTSYEQYF.

This CDR3 reads CASSEWYSNEQFF. CDR3 bases: TGTGCCAGCAGTGAGTGGTATTCCAATGAGCAGTTCTTC. V gene TRBV2 combines with J gene TRBJ2-1; D is undetermined. The CDR3 extends over 13 amino acids. Per the germline V gene, CDR1 is SNHLY and CDR2 is FYNNEI. Trimming took off 3 bases at V and 6 bases at J, with 9 bases between the two ends.